Presented here are 31 T cell receptor beta chains from one specimen sequenced in a study of blood T cell repertoires in COVID-19. TCRdb's table, derived via immunoSEQ multiplex PCR, lists solely in-frame clones and lacks some. The data show some 350,000 clones, with more than 80% seen just once and 3% held by the top ten. Sequencing was performed on peripheral blood. The receptors come from a woman aged 25 to 39 with COVID-19, enrolled during active disease.

Comments on this clone: Other DNA sequences within the sample encode an identical CDR3. The genes are TRBV27 and TRBJ1-5; D gene uncertain. The length of the CDR3 is 12 residues. V was pared by 4 bases and J by 3 bases, with 4 bases between. Looked up from germline, CDR1 is MNHEY and CDR2 is SMNVEV (reference sequence). CDR3 DNA sequence: TGTGCCAGCAGTTCGGTCAATCAGCCCCAGCATTTT. This translates into CASSSVNQPQHF.

The genes are TRBV21-1 and TRBJ2-7; the DNA was not used to check the table's D call, TRBD1. TRBV21-1 is a listed pseudogene. There are 16 residues in the CDR3. This CDR3 reads CASGEPQGAPLYEQYF. The CDR3 DNA reads TGTGCCAGCGGCGAACCTCAGGGGGCCCCCTTGTACGAGCAGTACTTC.

V gene TRBV7-8 combines with J gene TRBJ1-1; TRBD1 is a possible D gene (6 bases). CDR3 size: 15 residues. Germline V gives CDR1 SGHVS, CDR2 FQNEAQ. Trimming removed 1 base from V and 0 bases from J, with 9 bases in between. CDR3 sequence (DNA): TGTGCCAGCAGCTTAGGGGGGCTTATGAACACTGAAGCTTTCTTT. Protein sequence: CASSLGGLMNTEAFF. The full variable domain, rest sourced from reference TRBV7-8 and TRBJ1-1, is GAGVSQSPRYKVAKRGQDVALRCDPISGHVSLFWYQQALGQGPEFLTYFQNEAQLDKSGLPSDRFFAERPEGSVSTLKIQRTQQEDSAVYLCASSLGGLMNTEAFFGQGTRLTVV.

V usage is TRBV5-4 and J usage is TRBJ1-1, with 7 bases identical to TRBD1. Trimming at V came to 4 bases and at J to 0 bases, leaving 6 bases not matched to a gene. CDR3 length: 15 amino acids. Germline V gives CDR1 SGHNT, CDR2 YYREEE (reference sequence). The CDR3 protein is CASSPPDRVNTEAFF. The CDR3 bases are TGTGCCAGCAGCCCCCCAGACAGGGTGAACACTGAAGCTTTCTTT.

This rearrangement joins TRBV9 to TRBJ2-3, with D perhaps TRBD2 (6 bases). V lost 4 bases and J 5 bases, leaving 20 bases between the germline ends. The CDR3 runs 16 residues. Germline CDR1 and CDR2: SGDLS and YYNGEE. DNA for the CDR3: TGTGCCAGCAGCTCTTGGGCCCTTGGAGGGAGAGATACGCAGTATTTT. Residues: CASSSWALGGRDTQYF. Full variable domain (remainder filled in from reference TRBV9 and TRBJ2-3): DSGVTQTPKHLITATGQRVTLRCSPRSGDLSVYWYQQSLDQGLQFLIQYYNGEERAKGNILERFSAQQFPDLHSELNLSSLELGDSALYFCASSSWALGGRDTQYFGPGTRLTVL.

The gene calls are TRBV7-8 and TRBJ2-3; 10 bases line up with TRBD2. Germline loops: CDR1 SGHVS, CDR2 FQNEAQ. V was clipped by 2 bases and J by 5 bases; unmatched bases: 13. There are 18 residues in the CDR3. The DNA for the CDR3 is TGTGCCAGCAGCTTACCATACGCCACTAGCGGGATTATAGATACGCAGTATTTT. Protein product: CASSLPYATSGIIDTQYF.

CDR3 DNA: TGTGCCATCAGTGAGTCAGGAGGACAGGGGATAAATCAGCCCCAGCATTTT. Its translation is CAISESGGQGINQPQHF. This chain connects TRBV10-3 to TRBJ1-5; 9 bases line up with TRBD1. The CDR3 loop spans 17 amino acids. Germline V gene data show CDR1 as ENHRY and CDR2 as SYGVKD. V lost 0 bases, J lost 4 bases, and 7 bases stayed unmatched.

V usage is TRBV27 and J usage is TRBJ1-2, with D perhaps TRBD1 (6 bases). The CDR3 has 13 amino acids. The germline CDR1 and CDR2 sequences are MNHEY and SMNVEV (reference sequence). V lost 3 bases to trimming and J lost 6 bases, with 11 bases between them. DNA of the CDR3: TGTGCCAGCAGTTTGGCAGGGGTAGATGGCTACACCTTC. This sequence encodes CASSLAGVDGYTF.

The chain has TRBV10-3 and TRBJ1-2, with D perhaps matching TRBD1 (6 bases). In germline, CDR1 is ENHRY, CDR2 SYGVKD. V was clipped by 7 bases and J by 3 bases, with 12 bases between them. The CDR3 is 13 residues long. The CDR3 spells CAITPRTDYGYTF. The CDR3 nucleotides are TGTGCCATCACACCCAGGACAGACTATGGCTACACCTTC.

This chain links TRBV9 with TRBJ2-5; TRBD1 matches at 9 bases. V shed 6 bases, J shed 6 bases, and the junction held 15 bases outside the gene matches. CDR1 and CDR2 from the germline V gene are SGDLS and YYNGEE. This CDR3 spans 16 amino acids. The CDR3 here is CASNAGTGGMRKTQYF. CDR3 coding DNA: TGTGCCAGCAACGCTGGAACAGGGGGCATGAGGAAGACCCAGTACTTC.

The chain recombines TRBV2 with TRBJ1-5, with D unresolved. This CDR3 is built from 16 residues. The V end was cut by 6 bases, the J end by 4 bases, with 19 bases between. Germline assignment: CDR1 SNHLY and CDR2 FYNNEI. CDR3 sequence: CASSPGENSGNQPQHF. The CDR3 DNA reads TGTGCCAGCAGCCCCGGGGAGAACTCCGGGAATCAGCCCCAGCATTTT.

The chain couples TRBV7-4 to TRBJ2-5; D is possibly TRBD2 (6 bases). This CDR3 has 14 residues. Germline lookup yields CDR1 SGHVT and CDR2 SQSDAQ. V dropped 3 bases and J dropped 3 bases, with 11 bases sitting between them. The CDR3 DNA follows: TGTGCCAGCAGCTTTCTGGGGGGAGAAGAGACCCAGTACTTC. Protein product: CASSFLGGEETQYF.

The chain's CDR3 is CASSQDSRGREQYF. The CDR3 DNA reads TGCGCCAGCAGCCAAGATAGCAGGGGGCGCGAGCAGTACTTC. The gene calls are TRBV4-3 and TRBJ2-7, with TRBD1 matching 8 bases. Germline values: CDR1 LGHNA, CDR2 YSLEER. J gave up 6 bases and V 0 bases, and 4 bases lay outside the gene matches. CDR3 size: 14 residues.

The chain links TRBV4-3 to TRBJ1-2; 8 positions match TRBD1. Trimming removed 1 base from V and 0 bases from J; junction bases left unmatched: 7. CDR3 length: 17 residues. Germline V gene sequence: CDR1 LGHNA, CDR2 YSLEER. The CDR3 is CASSQGAGGIPNYGYTF. CDR3 DNA: TGCGCCAGCAGCCAAGGGGCAGGGGGCATTCCTAACTATGGCTACACCTTC.

The rearrangement links TRBV24-1 to TRBJ2-2, with a tentative D call TRBD1 (6 bases). CDR3 length: 13 amino acids. Per the germline V gene, CDR1 is KGHDR and CDR2 is SFDVKD. The V and J ends lost 7 bases and 6 bases respectively, with 11 bases between them. CDR3 sequence reads: CATRLTGSGELFF. DNA for the CDR3: TGTGCCACCAGGTTAACAGGGTCCGGGGAGCTGTTTTTT.

The J gene is TRBJ1-3, the V gene TRBV30, with 9 positions matching TRBD1. Germline trimming cut 2 bases from V and 2 bases from J; bases unmatched to any gene: 4. The CDR3 has 15 amino acids. The V gene's germline CDR1 is GTSNPN and CDR2 SVGIG (reference sequence). This chain's CDR3 is CAWSSNRGPGNTIYF. Written as DNA, the CDR3 is TGTGCCTGGAGTTCCAACAGGGGGCCTGGAAACACCATATATTTT.

This clone was found a few times. V usage is TRBV5-4 and J usage is TRBJ2-3; maybe TRBD2 (6 bases). The CDR3 spans 14 residues. In germline, CDR1 is SGHNT, CDR2 YYREEE (reference sequence). The germline V and J ends were trimmed by 4 bases and 4 bases, with 13 bases remaining between them. CDR3 nucleotide sequence: TGTGCCAGCAGCCCCTATCGACTAGCAGATACGCAGTATTTT. This codes for CASSPYRLADTQYF. Complete variable domain (other parts from reference TRBV5-4 and TRBJ2-3): ETGVTQSPTHLIKTRGQQVTLRCSSQSGHNTVSWYQQALGQGPQFIFQYYREEENGRGNFPPRFSGLQFPNYSSELNVNALELDDSALYLCASSPYRLADTQYFGPGTRLTVL.

V usage is TRBV5-4 and J usage is TRBJ2-7; TRBD1 matches 7 bases. V dropped 4 bases and J dropped 6; count of bases not matched to a gene: 7. There are 13 residues in the CDR3. The germline CDR1 and CDR2 sequences are SGHNT and YYREEE (reference sequence). The CDR3: CASSIRTGGEQYF. The CDR3, as DNA: TGTGCCAGCAGCATCAGGACAGGTGGCGAGCAGTACTTC.

This clone appeared a single time. CDR3 region: CASSNKWTSGRDEQFF. The CDR3 DNA reads as TGTGCCAGCAGCAACAAATGGACTAGCGGGAGGGATGAGCAGTTCTTC. J is TRBJ2-1 and V is TRBV5-4; 15 bases align to TRBD2. Germline CDR1 is SGHNT and CDR2 is YYREEE (reference sequence). The V segment lost 4 bases and the J segment 8 bases; nucleotides outside the gene matches: 7. The length of the CDR3 is 16 residues.

The chain combines TRBV4-2 with TRBJ2-2; D is unclear. CDR3 size: 13 residues. CDR1 and CDR2 from the germline V gene are LGHNA and YNFKEQ. The ends were cut back, 0 bases at V and 8 bases at J, with 7 bases in the middle. Here the CDR3 DNA reads TGTGCCAGCAGCCAAGATCGGCGGGGGGAGCTGTTTTTT. Translated, it gives CASSQDRRGELFF.

The chain recombines TRBV5-6 with TRBJ2-5; D is possibly TRBD2 (6 bases). V was clipped by 4 bases and J by 4 bases, with 20 bases between them. The CDR3 is made up of 16 amino acids. Germline assignment: CDR1 SGHDT and CDR2 YYEEEE. CDR3 nucleotides: TGTGCCAGCAGCCTAGTGGGGGGAGGTAGTTCAGAGACCCAGTACTTC. Translated, it gives CASSLVGGGSSETQYF.

This chain links TRBV4-1 with TRBJ2-1, with D maybe TRBD1 (8 bases). The CDR3 runs 15 residues. Germline loops: CDR1 MGHRA, CDR2 YSYEKL. The ends were cut back, 3 bases at V and 8 bases at J, with 17 bases in the middle. The DNA of the CDR3 is TGCGCCAGCAGCCACCCAGGGGGCGCGGGAGATGAGCAGTTCTTC. Translated, it gives CASSHPGGAGDEQFF.

The chain carries TRBV10-3 and TRBJ2-1; 7 bases fit TRBD2. Germline CDR1 and CDR2: ENHRY and SYGVKD. This CDR3 has 16 residues. Trimming at V came to 2 bases and at J to 0 bases, leaving 4 bases not matched to a gene. This CDR3 is CAISEVGGFSYNEQFF. DNA for the CDR3: TGTGCCATCAGTGAGGTGGGGGGGTTCTCCTACAATGAGCAGTTCTTC.

The chain joins TRBV9 to TRBJ2-1, with 11 bases identical to TRBD2. CDR3 size: 16 residues. CDR1 and CDR2 (germline): SGDLS, YYNGEE. The J segment lost 8 bases and the V segment lost 0 bases, leaving 7 bases of the junction unmatched. CDR3 sequence reads: CASSVDDRLAGYEQFF. DNA of the CDR3: TGTGCCAGCAGCGTAGATGATAGACTAGCGGGATATGAGCAGTTCTTC.

This sequence joins TRBV27 and TRBJ1-6, with 9 bases identical to TRBD1. The germline V gene encodes CDR1 MNHEY and CDR2 SMNVEV (reference sequence). The CDR3 sequence is 16 residues long. Trimming cost V 5 bases and J 4 bases; bases outside gene matches: 6. In DNA form, the CDR3 reads TGTGCCAGCAGTACGTCCGGGACAGGGTATAATTCACCCCTCCACTTT. Translation: CASSTSGTGYNSPLHF.

The chain recombines TRBV5-6 with TRBJ1-5, with unresolved D. Trimming cost V 0 bases and J 1 base, with 11 bases left between them. Germline-derived CDR1 and CDR2 are SGHDT and YYEEEE. This CDR3 has 16 residues. CDR3 protein: CASSLGHTDSNQPQHF. The CDR3, as DNA: TGTGCCAGCAGCTTGGGTCACACAGACAGCAATCAGCCCCAGCATTTT.

The chain links TRBV7-7 to TRBJ2-7, with TRBD2 as a possible D gene (7 bases). The CDR3 extends over 15 amino acids. Germline V gene data show CDR1 as SSHAT and CDR2 as FNYEAQ (reference sequence). CDR3 nucleotides: TGTGCTAGCAGCTTTGGGGGCGGGAGCTCCTACGAGCAGTACGTC. Translating it yields CASSFGGGSSYEQYV.

This rearrangement joins TRBV27 to TRBJ2-7; 8 nucleotides agree with TRBD2. V was pared by 5 bases and J by 2 bases, with 5 bases of the junction left unmatched. Germline CDR1 MNHEY, CDR2 SMNVEV (reference sequence). The CDR3 has 14 amino acids. The CDR3 DNA is TGTGCCAGCAGTCCCGGGGGGGTGGCCTACGAGCAGTACTTC. This gives the protein CASSPGGVAYEQYF.

The V gene is TRBV2, the J gene TRBJ2-3; 13 bases match TRBD2. V dropped 7 bases and J dropped 3; count of bases not matched to a gene: 4. The CDR3 consists of 15 residues. Germline CDR1 and CDR2: SNHLY and FYNNEI. Written as DNA, the CDR3 is TGTGCCAGCATGGGGACTAGCGGGGAGACAGATACGCAGTATTTT. Protein sequence: CASMGTSGETDTQYF.

The chain uses TRBV6-1 and TRBJ1-2; D perhaps matches TRBD1 (5 bases). Germline V CDR1 and CDR2: MNHNS, SASEGT. V dropped 1 base and J dropped 4 bases, with 19 bases sitting between them. There are 17 residues in the CDR3. CDR3 protein: CASSEGAGDWGSYGYTF. In DNA form, the CDR3 reads TGTGCCAGCAGTGAAGGGGCCGGGGACTGGGGATCCTATGGCTACACCTTC.

A word on this clone: Other DNA sequences within the sample encode an identical CDR3. The rearrangement uses TRBV6-2 or TRBV6-3 and TRBJ1-1, with D uncertain. Trimming cost V 4 bases and J 1 base, with 7 bases left between them. CDR1 and CDR2 (germline): MNHEY, SVGEGT. The CDR3 contains 13 residues. The CDR3 is CASSFRGNTEAFF. DNA for the CDR3: TGTGCCAGCAGTTTTAGAGGGAACACTGAAGCTTTCTTT.